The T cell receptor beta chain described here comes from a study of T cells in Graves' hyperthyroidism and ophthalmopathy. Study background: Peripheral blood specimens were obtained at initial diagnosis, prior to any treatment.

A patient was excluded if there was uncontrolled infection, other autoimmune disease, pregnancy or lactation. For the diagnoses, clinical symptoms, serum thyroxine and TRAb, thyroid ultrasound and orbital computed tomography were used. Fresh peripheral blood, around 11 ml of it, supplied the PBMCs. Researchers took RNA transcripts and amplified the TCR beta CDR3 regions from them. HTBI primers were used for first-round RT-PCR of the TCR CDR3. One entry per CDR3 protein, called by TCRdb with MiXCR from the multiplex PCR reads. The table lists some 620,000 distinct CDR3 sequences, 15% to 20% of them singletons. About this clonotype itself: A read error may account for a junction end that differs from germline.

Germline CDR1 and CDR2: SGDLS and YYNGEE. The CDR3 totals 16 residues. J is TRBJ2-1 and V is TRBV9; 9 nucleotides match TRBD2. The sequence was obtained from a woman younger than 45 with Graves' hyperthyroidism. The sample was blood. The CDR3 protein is CASSPRGSGGGYEQFF. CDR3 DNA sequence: TGCGCCAGCAGCCCCCGTGGTAGCGGGGGTGGCTATGAGCAGTTCTTC. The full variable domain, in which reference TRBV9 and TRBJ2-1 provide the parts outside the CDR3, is DSGVTQTPKHLITATGQRVTLRCSPRSGDLSVYWYQQSLDQGLQFLIQYYNGEERAKGNILERFSAQQFPDLHSELNLSSLELGDSALYFCASSPRGSGGGYEQFFGPGTRLTVL.